This TCR beta chain is drawn from a study of T cells in localized non-small cell lung cancer (dated by TCRdb to 2020 to 2021). About the full investigation: The study examined T cell repertoires in approximately 240 patients with early-stage NSCLC and compared tumors with uninvolved tumor-adjacent lungs. The cohort comprised roughly 230 treatment-naïve NSCLC patients with resected, localized lung tumors. A mean age of around 66 years was recorded for the NSCLC patients, of whom 120 to 150 were male and 100 to 110 were female. What the authors observed across the whole study: Higher T cell density in blood was associated with longer overall survival, whereas higher clonality in adjacent lung was associated with shorter survival. Uninvolved tumor-adjacent lung showed the highest T cell clonality, higher than tumor, which suggests more focused antigenic responses in the uninvolved tumor-adjacent lung. Since the design was exploratory, TCR variables were selected using unadjusted p-values with no false-discovery rate correction. Multi-region tumor sequencing was not performed, so intratumor heterogeneity could not be excluded. A median of about 53 of the top 100 tumor clones were detected in paired uninvolved adjacent lung, and some 30 of these tumor clones were also found among the top 100 clones of the paired uninvolved adjacent lung.

At diagnosis, tumor, uninvolved tumor-adjacent lung and peripheral blood were collected and then preserved as a mix of FFPE and fresh-frozen material. For TCR repertoire profiling, blood samples were analyzed as peripheral blood mononuclear cells. TCR beta CDR3 regions were sequenced from DNA using the immunoSEQ Assay. The authors' pipeline ran thus. T cell density was computed as TCR beta template counts normalized to usable DNA estimated by amplifying housekeeping genes. Richness was estimated using the preseqR package, with extrapolation to 400,000 templates for PBMC samples and to 120,000 templates for tissue samples. Clonality was calculated as one minus Pielou's evenness. To identify tissue-enriched TCRs, differential abundance testing was run on productive amino-acid clonotypes with a minimum total count of 5 and an alpha of 0.1. The Jaccard Index and the Morisita Overlap Index were used to measure how much the repertoires overlapped between compartments. GLIPH clustered TCR beta CDR3s with public tetramer-defined viral CDR3s; viral motifs required at least three viral sequences plus V-gene enrichment. TCRdb took over this immuneACCESS table, retaining in-frame rearrangements with V and J assigned. Such tables are incomplete; in checked studies, under half of the missing clones stem from an unresolved V gene, and the remainder is unexplained. That table supplies the V and J calls and clone size; D and trimming were determined from the DNA. This sample gives about 46,000 clones in total; approximately 81% of them show up just once. The leading ten clones occupy 15% to 20% of the sample.

A note on this clone: It lacks a known antigen. No clone much larger than this one lies a single base away; base qualities are absent.

The sequencing used peripheral blood mononuclear cells, collected before any cancer treatment. The sequence was collected from a man between 40 and 75 years old with stage III lung adenocarcinoma.

Read as DNA, the sequence is TGTGCCAGCAGCTGGCGCCCTTCGAGCGAGACCCAGTACTTC. It codes for CASSWRPSSETQYF. The chain couples TRBV6-5 to TRBJ2-5; no confident D gene assignment can be made. From its cysteine to its phenylalanine, the CDR3 spans 14 amino acids. Of all the DNA, just the CDR3 is kept, 42 bases in frame from base 1. V lost 6 bases and J lost 5 bases; the stretch between them is 16 bases long. The germline V gene provides CDR1 MNHEY and CDR2 SVGAGI.